Below, 32 T cell receptor beta chains from the same sample are listed, as sequenced in a study of shared clonotypes between healthy human individuals. Here immunoSEQ multiplex PCR was the method, and the copy in TCRdb shows in-frame clones only, minus some. The data contain about 2.4 million clones, approximately 93% of them singletons. Input material: naive CD4+ T cells from PBMCs. Subset noted: CD45RA+ positively selected. Receptor source: a young man in good health. Some clones in this sample may be carry-over from other donors' samples.

The rearrangement joins TRBV28 to TRBJ1-1, with 9 bases aligning to TRBD1. Trimming removed 3 bases from V and 0 bases from J; junction bases left unmatched: 11. This CDR3 region has 18 residues. CDR1 MDHEN and CDR2 SYDVKM come from the germline V gene. CDR3: CASSFLSGTGLMNTEAFF. The CDR3 bases are TGTGCCAGCAGTTTCCTATCCGGGACAGGGCTCATGAACACTGAAGCTTTCTTT.

The V call is TRBV6-5, the J call TRBJ2-1; D may be TRBD1 (6 bases). The CDR3 covers 14 residues. V gave up 6 bases and J gave up 3 bases, with 12 bases separating them. From germline, CDR1 is MNHEY and CDR2 SVGAGI. The CDR3 protein is CASRAGTLYNEQFF. The CDR3 nucleotides read TGTGCCAGCAGAGCCGGGACACTCTACAATGAGCAGTTCTTC.

The chain carries TRBV4-1 and TRBJ1-5, with 10 bases that match TRBD1. The trim removed 4 bases at V and 1 base at J, leaving 16 bases unmatched. Germline V gene sequence: CDR1 MGHRA, CDR2 YSYEKL. CDR3 length equals 20 residues. In DNA form, the CDR3 reads TGCGCCAGCAGCCTACGGTTTGGGACAGGGGTCTCGGGCAGCAATCAGCCCCAGCATTTT. Translation: CASSLRFGTGVSGSNQPQHF.

V usage is TRBV21-1 and J usage is TRBJ2-2. TRBV21-1 is a pseudogene locus. The CDR3 has 20 residues. CDR3 nucleotide sequence: TGTGCCAGCAGCCATCCGTCAGGACCGCTATATTCCTGGGAAAACGGGGAGCTGTTTTTT. Its translation: CASSHPSGPLYSWENGELFF.

The chain recombines TRBV9 with TRBJ2-3; 7 nucleotides align to TRBD1. Losses at the gene ends were 3 bases for V and 1 base for J; bases not matched to a gene: 5. Germline loops: CDR1 SGDLS, CDR2 YYNGEE. There are 15 residues in the CDR3. This CDR3 reads CASSDRDRRTDTQYF. CDR3 nucleotides: TGTGCCAGCAGCGACCGGGACAGACGCACAGATACGCAGTATTTT.

The genes are TRBV7-2 and TRBJ2-5, with a tentative D call TRBD1 (5 bases). The tail of the sequence fits TRBJ2-7 better, so the J call may be wrong. Germline V gene lookup returns CDR1 SGHTA and CDR2 FQGNSA. The CDR3 loop spans 14 amino acids. CDR3 residues: CASSLVGVAYEQYF. The CDR3 region has the DNA TGTGCCAGCAGCTTAGTAGGGGTCGCCTACGAGCAGTACTTC.

This clone has a single count. The chain recombines TRBV29-1 with TRBJ2-3, with D perhaps matching TRBD1 (5 bases). The germline V gene encodes CDR1 SQVTM and CDR2 ANQGSEA. V was shortened by 2 bases and J by 0 bases, with 12 bases between the two germline ends. The CDR3 consists of 15 residues. CDR3 region: CSVEPYRMSTDTQYF. CDR3 bases: TGCAGCGTTGAACCCTACAGGATGAGCACAGATACGCAGTATTTT.

Concerning this clone itself: This sample also contains other DNA sequences that code for the same CDR3. The rearrangement joins TRBV5-4 to TRBJ2-7, with 7 bases lining up with TRBD1. The CDR3 contains 15 residues. Germline loops: CDR1 SGHNT, CDR2 YYREEE (reference sequence). After removal of 3 bases from V and 2 bases from J, the junction contained 8 bases not matched to a gene. CDR3 DNA: TGTGCCAGCAGCTCAAACCGGGACAGAACCTACGAGCAGTACTTC. It yields the protein CASSSNRDRTYEQYF.

This chain connects TRBV7-3 to TRBJ2-1; 8 bases line up with TRBD1. Trimming at V came to 5 bases and at J to 2 bases, leaving 5 bases not matched to a gene. Germline V gene lookup returns CDR1 SGHTA and CDR2 FQGTGA. The CDR3 has 15 amino acids. CDR3 protein: CASSASGGAYNEQFF. The CDR3 nucleotides read TGTGCCAGCAGCGCCTCAGGGGGCGCCTACAATGAGCAGTTCTTC.

This clone has only one observation. Additional DNA sequences in this sample encode the identical CDR3. The chain employs TRBV19 and TRBJ1-5; D not resolved. The ends were cut back, 3 bases at V and 4 bases at J, with 7 bases in the middle. The CDR3 loop spans 13 amino acids. CDR1 LNHDA and CDR2 SQIVND come from the germline V gene (reference sequence). The CDR3 here is CASSIRENQPQHF. The CDR3 bases are TGTGCCAGTAGTATCCGGGAGAATCAGCCCCAGCATTTT.

The chain is built from TRBV10-3 and TRBJ2-1, with 11 bases identical to TRBD2. Germline-derived CDR1 and CDR2 are ENHRY and SYGVKD. The CDR3 is 15 residues long. V lost 6 bases, J lost 1 base, and 2 bases stayed unmatched. The CDR3 nucleotides read TGTGCCATCAGCAGACTAGCGGGATCCTACAATGAGCAGTTCTTC. Translating it yields CAISRLAGSYNEQFF.

This rearrangement joins TRBV7-2 to TRBJ2-7, with TRBD1 matching over 11 bases. CDR1 SGHTA and CDR2 FQGNSA come from the germline V gene. J lost 2 bases, V lost 1 base, and 13 bases had no gene match. The length of the CDR3 is 19 residues. CDR3 region: CASSLDLDRGRGRAYEQYF. As DNA, the CDR3 is TGTGCCAGCAGCTTAGATCTGGACAGGGGGCGAGGAAGGGCCTACGAGCAGTACTTC.

This clone was seen only once. The chain carries TRBV5-1 and TRBJ2-5; a possible D gene is TRBD2 (5 bases). V was trimmed by 2 bases and J by 0 bases, leaving 8 bases between them. The CDR3 is 14 amino acids. Germline assignment: CDR1 SGHRS and CDR2 YFSETQ. The CDR3 DNA follows: TGCGCCAGCAGCTTTGGAGGAAACCAAGAGACCCAGTACTTC. It yields the protein CASSFGGNQETQYF.

The genes are TRBV30 and TRBJ1-1; D not resolved. Per germline, CDR1 GTSNPN and CDR2 SVGIG (reference sequence). The CDR3 totals 13 residues. Trimming took off 2 bases at V and 0 bases at J, with 7 bases between the two ends. For the CDR3, the DNA is TGTGCCTGGAGTCTTCACGTGAACACTGAAGCTTTCTTT. As protein: CAWSLHVNTEAFF.

The chain recombines TRBV6-4 with TRBJ2-6, with 9 bases fitting TRBD1. J lost 4 bases, V lost 2 bases, and 6 bases had no gene match. Germline CDR1 MRHNA, CDR2 SNTAGT. This CDR3 has 17 residues. This CDR3 reads CASSDRDRVTGANVLTF. The DNA of the CDR3 is TGTGCCAGCAGTGACCGGGACAGGGTGACAGGGGCCAACGTCCTGACTTTC.

V is TRBV27 and J is TRBJ2-7; TRBD2 is a possible D gene (6 bases). Germline loops: CDR1 MNHEY, CDR2 SMNVEV (reference sequence). V lost 2 bases and J lost 2, with 10 bases in between. This CDR3 region has 14 residues. For the CDR3, the DNA is TGTGCCAGCAGTTTAATGGCGGGGACCTACGAGCAGTACTTC. Protein sequence: CASSLMAGTYEQYF.

The genes are TRBV19 and TRBJ2-7; TRBD1 might be the D (6 bases). The CDR3 contains 13 residues. The V and J ends lost 10 bases and 3 bases respectively, with 16 bases between them. Germline V gives CDR1 LNHDA, CDR2 SQIVND (reference sequence). This CDR3 reads CATAAPGVYEQYF. The DNA of the CDR3 is TGTGCCACCGCGGCCCCAGGGGTCTACGAGCAGTACTTC.

Here the CDR3 DNA reads TGTGCCAGCAGCTCACAGGGGGCAACTAATGAAAAACTGTTTTTT. Protein sequence: CASSSQGATNEKLFF. This chain joins TRBV7-9 and TRBJ1-4; 8 bases fit TRBD1. With 4 bases clipped from V and 0 bases from J, the junction kept 1 base outside the gene matches. The CDR3 contains 15 residues. From germline, CDR1 is SEHNR and CDR2 FQNEAQ (reference sequence).

This chain connects TRBV25-1 to TRBJ1-2, with TRBD1 as a possible D gene (5 bases). The length of the CDR3 is 12 residues. Trimming pared 5 bases from V and 5 bases from J, leaving 9 bases between. Germline values: CDR1 MGHDK, CDR2 SYGVNS. The CDR3: CASSFGGYGYTF. CDR3 DNA sequence: TGTGCCAGCAGTTTCGGGGGATATGGCTACACCTTC.

This chain joins TRBV29-1 and TRBJ2-2; TRBD1 matches 7 bases. The CDR3 runs 14 residues. V was clipped by 3 bases and J by 1 base; unmatched bases: 2. Germline loops: CDR1 SQVTM, CDR2 ANQGSEA. This CDR3 reads CSVDRQGNTGELFF. In nucleotides, the CDR3 is TGCAGCGTTGACAGACAGGGGAACACCGGGGAGCTGTTTTTT.

This clone was seen once. The V and J genes are TRBV5-1 and TRBJ2-6; the match to TRBD1 covers 9 bases. The trim removed 0 bases at V and 15 bases at J, leaving 10 bases unmatched. Germline CDR1 reads SGHRS; CDR2 reads YFSETQ. The length of the CDR3 is 15 residues. This CDR3 is CASSLDPGVDRGLTF. CDR3 nucleotide sequence: TGCGCCAGCAGCTTGGACCCTGGCGTGGACAGGGGCCTGACTTTC.

The rearrangement joins TRBV27 to TRBJ2-2, with D perhaps TRBD2 (6 bases). The CDR3 has 14 residues. V was pared by 4 bases and J by 3 bases, with 9 bases between. Germline CDR1 MNHEY, CDR2 SMNVEV (reference sequence). The CDR3 nucleotides read TGTGCCAGCAGTTCGGGACTTTACACCGGGGAGCTGTTTTTT. Amino acid sequence: CASSSGLYTGELFF.

J is TRBJ1-1 and V is TRBV6-6; the match to TRBD1 covers 11 bases. V lost 6 bases and J lost 5; bases outside the gene matches: 5. The CDR3 covers 14 residues. Germline values: CDR1 MNHNY, CDR2 SVGAGI (reference sequence). The CDR3 sequence: CASSQGQGGTEAFF. CDR3 sequence (DNA): TGTGCCAGCAGCCAGGGACAGGGGGGAACTGAAGCTTTCTTT.

This chain uses TRBV27 with TRBJ1-1; a weak D match, TRBD1 (6 bases). Trimming pared 2 bases from V and 8 bases from J, leaving 21 bases between. Germline assignment: CDR1 MNHEY and CDR2 SMNVEV (reference sequence). The CDR3 spans 16 residues. The CDR3 is CASSLTLGGGAREAFF. In DNA, the CDR3 is TGTGCCAGCAGTTTAACCCTCGGGGGGGGCGCCCGAGAAGCTTTCTTT.

The chain employs TRBV6-5 and TRBJ2-1; 7 bases are a match to TRBD2. V shed 6 bases and J 7 bases; nucleotides not matched to a gene: 12. The germline V gene has CDR1 MNHEY and CDR2 SVGAGI. The CDR3 has 15 amino acids. The CDR3 region is CASRKLAPRRNEQFF. DNA for the CDR3: TGTGCCAGCAGAAAACTAGCGCCTCGAAGGAATGAGCAGTTCTTC.

This chain connects TRBV14 to TRBJ1-3; D unclear. Germline CDR1 reads SGHDN; CDR2 reads FVKESK. The CDR3 is 14 amino acids. Trimming left V 3 bases short and J 3 bases short, with 9 bases between. CDR3 sequence: CASSQRRVGNTIYF. CDR3 in DNA: TGTGCCAGCAGCCAGCGGAGGGTTGGAAACACCATATATTTT.

The rearrangement joins TRBV5-1 to TRBJ2-5; the match to TRBD1 covers 7 bases. V trimming: 0 bases; J trimming: 2 bases; junction bases outside the gene matches: 4. This CDR3 has 15 residues. Germline CDR1 is SGHRS and CDR2 is YFSETQ. CDR3 protein: CASSLGWGQQETQYF. The CDR3 DNA reads as TGCGCCAGCAGCTTGGGTTGGGGACAGCAAGAGACCCAGTACTTC.

The chain has TRBV7-8 and TRBJ1-1; no definite D call. V was trimmed by 4 bases and J by 4 bases, leaving 10 bases between them. Germline assignment: CDR1 SGHVS and CDR2 FQNEAQ. The CDR3 sequence is 13 residues long. DNA for the CDR3: TGTGCCAGCAGCTCAACCTTGGCCACTGAAGCTTTCTTT. Translating it yields CASSSTLATEAFF.

The chain recombines TRBV5-6 with TRBJ2-7; tentatively, D is TRBD1 (6 bases). V shed 5 bases and J shed 0 bases, with 9 bases lying between them. The CDR3 runs to 13 residues. Germline V lookup: CDR1 SGHDT, CDR2 YYEEEE. The CDR3 is CASRTGHSYEQYF. The CDR3 DNA reads TGTGCCAGCAGAACAGGGCACTCCTACGAGCAGTACTTC.

This chain joins TRBV5-1 and TRBJ1-2, with 8 bases identical to TRBD1. V trimming: 8 bases; J trimming: 6 bases; junction bases outside the gene matches: 15. The CDR3 has 15 residues. Germline V gives CDR1 SGHRS, CDR2 YFSETQ. The DNA for the CDR3 is TGCGCCAGTAACTTGGGACAGGTACGGGCAGATGGCTACACCTTC. Its translation is CASNLGQVRADGYTF.

V gene TRBV28 combines with J gene TRBJ2-1; 9 bases map to TRBD2. This CDR3 spans 14 amino acids. After removal of 10 bases from V and 9 bases from J, the junction contained 13 bases not matched to a gene. CDR1 is MDHEN and CDR2 is SYDVKM in the germline V gene. The CDR3 nucleotides are TGTGCCACCGCGAATAGCGGGAGTTTAACTGAGCAGTTCTTC. It yields the protein CATANSGSLTEQFF.

The rearrangement uses TRBV9 and TRBJ2-5; TRBD2 agrees at 9 bases. This CDR3 region has 20 residues. The V gene's germline CDR1 is SGDLS and CDR2 YYNGEE. V lost 0 bases and J lost 2; bases outside the gene matches: 17. CDR3 protein: CASSVAGTRKTSGTQETQYF. In nucleotides, the CDR3 is TGTGCCAGCAGCGTAGCAGGGACCAGGAAGACTAGCGGTACTCAAGAGACCCAGTACTTC.